This T cell receptor beta chain was captured by sequencing in a study of shared clonotypes between healthy human individuals. Turning to the study itself: Contributing individuals were a couple of females and three males aged 18 to 49. CD4 naive cells filled three plates per donor, CD4 memory three, CD8 naive two and CD8 memory one. General study findings and limits: The naive CD4 repertoires of several donors were compared, and around 4.9% of clonotypes were shared.

It was 150 to 250 ng DNA, 30,000 or so T cell genomes, that sorted-subset replicate PCRs used. Assay: immunoSEQ multiplex PCR; the TCRdb copy retains only in-frame clones and omits some. The table records around 600,000 clones, about 95% of them present only once. Terminally differentiated effector memory CD45RA+ cells were excluded from the naive CD8 cells, which were CD45RO-negative and positively selected for CCR7. Germline V gives CDR1 SGHKS, CDR2 YYEKEE (reference sequence). J was trimmed by 0 bases and V by 3 bases; bases with no gene match: 6. CDR3 length: 15 amino acids. Notes on this clone: Its antigen is currently unknown.

The sequencing input was naive CD8+ T cells sorted from blood. This receptor was identified in a woman aged 25 to 45 in good health. The genes are TRBV5-5 and TRBJ2-7; TRBD1 agrees at 7 bases. CDR3: CASSWDSTSSYEQYF. The CDR3 DNA follows: TGTGCCAGCAGCTGGGACAGCACCAGCTCCTACGAGCAGTACTTC. The full variable domain, in which reference TRBV5-5 and TRBJ2-7 provide the parts outside the CDR3, is DAGVTQSPTHLIKTRGQQVTLRCSPISGHKSVSWYQQVLGQGPQFIFQYYEKEERGRGNFPDRFSARQFPNYSSELNVNALLLGDSALYLCASSWDSTSSYEQYFGPGTRLTVT.